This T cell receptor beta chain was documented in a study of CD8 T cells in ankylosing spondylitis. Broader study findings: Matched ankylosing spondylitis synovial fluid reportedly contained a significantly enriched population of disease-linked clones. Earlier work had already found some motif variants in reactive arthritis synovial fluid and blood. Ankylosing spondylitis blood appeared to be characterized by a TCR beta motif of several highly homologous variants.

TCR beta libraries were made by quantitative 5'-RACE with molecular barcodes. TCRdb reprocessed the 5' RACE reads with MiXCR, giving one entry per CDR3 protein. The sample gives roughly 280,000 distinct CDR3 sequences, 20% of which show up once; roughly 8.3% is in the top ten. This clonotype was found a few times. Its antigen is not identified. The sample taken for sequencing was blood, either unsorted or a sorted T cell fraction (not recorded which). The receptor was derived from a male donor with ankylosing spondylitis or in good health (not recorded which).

The CDR3 DNA follows: TGCAGTGCTACTAAGACTAGCGGGAGCGTGAAGGGGGAGCTGTTTTTT. Its translation: CSATKTSGSVKGELFF. The gene calls are TRBV20-1 and TRBJ2-2, with 12 bases aligning to TRBD2. The CDR3 consists of 16 residues. The ends lost 4 bases at V and 8 bases at J; junction bases unmatched: 11. Germline assignment: CDR1 DFQATT and CDR2 SNEGSKA (reference sequence).